Listed below are T cell receptor beta chains from one sample, sequenced in a study of blood T cells in healthy people across ages. TCRdb analysed the 5' RACE reads with MiXCR anew, one entry per CDR3 protein. The table has roughly 1,700,000 distinct CDR3 sequences, roughly 30% seen once. Specimen: blood. Receptors originate from a young woman in good health. The CDR3 runs from the conserved cysteine through the conserved F or W. D genes are given only for firm matches. Some rows mark clone size as missing; the rest say once, few, many or name a class of expanded clone.

J gene: TRBJ2-7
clone size: many
D gene: .
V gene: TRBV29-1
CDR3 protein: CSVEFPARGTYEQYF
CDR3 DNA: TGCAGCGTTGAATTTCCAGCCCGTGGGACCTACGAGCAGTACTTC

J gene: TRBJ2-5
clone size: many
D gene: .
V gene: TRBV5-1
CDR3 protein: CASSLERGETQYF
CDR3 DNA: TGTGCCAGCAGCTTAGAGAGGGGAGAGACCCAGTACTTC

J gene: TRBJ2-1
clone size: once
D gene: .
V gene: TRBV24-1
CDR3 protein: CATSDGLERGEQFF
CDR3 DNA: TGTGCCACCAGTGATGGCCTAGAGCGCGGTGAGCAGTTCTTC

J gene: TRBJ2-1
clone size: many
D gene: TRBD2
V gene: TRBV7-9
CDR3 protein: CASSRQDGGRSPYNEQFF
CDR3 DNA: TGTGCCAGCAGCCGCCAGGATGGCGGGAGGAGCCCCTACAATGAGCAGTTCTTC

J gene: TRBJ1-4
clone size: few
D gene: TRBD1
V gene: TRBV12-5
CDR3 protein: CASAADRGDEKLFF
CDR3 DNA: TGTGCTAGTGCCGCGGACAGGGGTGATGAAAAACTGTTTTTT

J gene: TRBJ2-5
clone size: .
D gene: TRBD2
V gene: TRBV11-2
CDR3 protein: CASSFPTSGMTLATQYF
CDR3 DNA: TGTGCCAGCAGCTTCCCGACTAGCGGGATGACTCTGGCGACCCAGTACTTC

J gene: TRBJ2-1
clone size: many
D gene: .
V gene: TRBV29-1
CDR3 protein: CSVLSGPVAVYEQFF
CDR3 DNA: TGCAGCGTTTTATCTGGGCCAGTAGCCGTCTATGAGCAGTTCTTC

J gene: TRBJ1-6
clone size: .
D gene: .
V gene: TRBV6-1
CDR3 protein: CTSSATNFRNNSPLHF
CDR3 DNA: TGTACCAGCAGTGCCACCAACTTCAGGAATAATTCACCCCTCCACTTT

J gene: TRBJ2-4
clone size: few
D gene: .
V gene: TRBV10-3
CDR3 protein: CAISESSSAKNIQYF
CDR3 DNA: TGTGCCATCAGTGAGTCGTCCTCGGCCAAAAACATTCAGTACTTC

J gene: TRBJ1-2
clone size: .
D gene: .
V gene: TRBV7-9
CDR3 protein: CASSHTGSNCGYTF
CDR3 DNA: TGTGCCAGCAGCCACACAGGGTCTAACTGTGGCTACACCTTC

J gene: TRBJ2-1
clone size: .
D gene: TRBD2
V gene: TRBV6-6
CDR3 protein: CASSGPGLAGEEQFF
CDR3 DNA: TGTGCCAGCAGTGGCCCGGGACTAGCGGGAGAGGAGCAGTTCTTC

J gene: TRBJ2-7
clone size: many
D gene: TRBD2
V gene: TRBV5-1
CDR3 protein: CASSLGLAGGPSSYEQYF
CDR3 DNA: TGCGCCAGCAGCTTGGGGCTAGCGGGGGGACCAAGCTCCTACGAGCAGTACTTC

J gene: TRBJ1-5
clone size: few
D gene: .
V gene: TRBV9
CDR3 protein: CASGEQPQHF
CDR3 DNA: TGTGCCAGCGGTGAACAGCCCCAGCATTTT

J gene: TRBJ2-2
clone size: .
D gene: TRBD2
V gene: TRBV20-1
CDR3 protein: CSAASAGGENTGELFF
CDR3 DNA: TGCAGTGCTGCCTCGGCGGGAGGGGAGAACACCGGGGAGCTGTTTTTT

J gene: TRBJ1-4
clone size: .
D gene: .
V gene: TRBV4-3
CDR3 protein: CASSPKADEKLFF
CDR3 DNA: TGCGCCAGCAGCCCCAAGGCGGATGAAAAACTGTTTTTT